Ten or more counts support the clone carrying this TCR beta chain. The sample is drawn from a study of Graves' ophthalmopathy and Graves' hyperthyroidism. This CDR3 is 16 amino acids long. The V end lost 5 bases, the J end lost 10 bases, and 21 bases lay between the germline ends. Per the germline V gene, CDR1 is SNHLY and CDR2 is FYNNEI. RNA transcripts provided the template for amplifying TCR beta CDR3 regions. HTBI primers were used in a first-round RT-PCR, which preceded a second-round multiplex PCR. TCRdb called the multiplex PCR reads again in MiXCR, with one record for every CDR3 protein. The sample contains over a million distinct CDR3 sequences, 35% to 45% of which appear only once.

What was sequenced was peripheral blood or thyroid tissue (not recorded which). The clonotype was recovered from an adult man with Graves' hyperthyroidism. The chain uses TRBV2 and TRBJ1-6; possibly TRBD1 for D (5 bases). The CDR3 here is CASSSAGTKAGSPLHF. The CDR3 bases are TGTGCCAGCAGTTCCGCCGGGACTAAGGCTGGGTCACCCCTCCACTTT.